A single sample gave rise to the 14 T cell receptor beta chains below, sequenced in a study of response to subunit inactivated influenza vaccine. TCRdb analysed the RT-PCR reads with MiXCR anew, one entry per CDR3 protein. The sample has 650,000 to 700,000 distinct CDR3 sequences, approximately 14% seen once. Source: PBMCs from blood, taken 11 to 12 days after vaccination. These TCRs come from a man aged 50 to 59 who received an inactivated influenza vaccine.

The chain couples TRBV9 to TRBJ2-1, with D possibly matching TRBD1 (5 bases). Trimming took off 0 bases at V and 6 bases at J, with 16 bases between the two ends. The CDR3 is 16 residues long. From germline, CDR1 is SGDLS and CDR2 YYNGEE. The CDR3 DNA follows: TGTGCCAGCAGCGTAGAGGGGTGGGGAAACCTCAATGAGCAGTTCTTC. Translating gives CASSVEGWGNLNEQFF.

The chain carries TRBV27 and TRBJ2-1, with 8 nucleotides matching TRBD2. This CDR3 has 16 amino acids. Trimming at V came to 5 bases and at J to 3 bases, leaving 9 bases not matched to a gene. Germline lookup yields CDR1 MNHEY and CDR2 SMNVEV (reference sequence). CDR3 nucleotide sequence: TGTGCCAGCAGTCCCAGGCTAGCGGGCTTCTACAATGAGCAGTTCTTC. Encoded protein: CASSPRLAGFYNEQFF.

The V and J genes are TRBV18 and TRBJ2-3; the D is unclear. The ends were cut back, 4 bases at V and 2 bases at J, with 13 bases in the middle. This CDR3 is built from 15 residues. Germline V lookup: CDR1 KGHSH, CDR2 LQKENI. CDR3 region: CASSLPAPPTDTQYF. The CDR3 region has the DNA TGTGCCAGCTCACTACCAGCCCCCCCCACAGATACGCAGTATTTT.

V is TRBV2 and J is TRBJ2-1; 9 bases map to TRBD2. This CDR3 contains 15 residues. Germline assignment: CDR1 SNHLY and CDR2 FYNNEI. J was trimmed by 7 bases and V by 4 bases; bases with no gene match: 8. The DNA for the CDR3 is TGTGCCAGCAGTGTAGGTCTAGCGGGAACGAATGAGCAGTTCTTC. Its protein is CASSVGLAGTNEQFF.

This chain links TRBV5-1 with TRBJ1-2; D gene ambiguous. V was trimmed by 0 bases and J by 3 bases, leaving 9 bases between them. There are 14 residues in the CDR3. Germline loops: CDR1 SGHRS, CDR2 YFSETQ. The CDR3 region is CASSLAGPDYGYTF. In DNA, the CDR3 is TGCGCCAGCAGCTTGGCCGGGCCTGACTATGGCTACACCTTC.

The chain recombines TRBV20-1 with TRBJ2-1; 8 nucleotides align to TRBD2. V gave up 2 bases and J gave up 3 bases; unmatched junction bases: 9. This CDR3 has 16 amino acids. Germline CDR1 DFQATT, CDR2 SNEGSKA (reference sequence). The CDR3 loop is CSARPIAGSYYNEQFF. The CDR3 nucleotides read TGCAGTGCTAGACCCATAGCGGGAAGTTACTACAATGAGCAGTTCTTC.

Ten or more counts support this clonotype. This sequence joins TRBV5-1 and TRBJ2-7; TRBD2 might be the D (6 bases). The V and J ends lost 4 bases and 5 bases respectively, with 16 bases between them. The CDR3 runs to 14 residues. Per the germline V gene, CDR1 is SGHRS and CDR2 is YFSETQ. CDR3: CASSIIAADHEQYF. The CDR3 DNA follows: TGCGCCAGCAGCATCATAGCGGCTGATCACGAGCAGTACTTC.

The chain uses TRBV2 and TRBJ1-5, with a possible D match to TRBD1 (5 bases). Trimming took off 6 bases at V and 0 bases at J, with 39 bases between the two ends. The CDR3 runs to 24 residues. Germline V gene sequence: CDR1 SNHLY, CDR2 FYNNEI. The CDR3 sequence: CASREFEDGTPLPPLTYSNQPQHF. The CDR3 bases are TGTGCCAGCAGGGAGTTTGAGGATGGGACCCCACTACCCCCTTTAACCTATAGCAATCAGCCCCAGCATTTT.

The chain joins TRBV7-8 to TRBJ2-4, with TRBD2 matching 9 bases. V was pared by 3 bases and J by 3 bases, with 6 bases of the junction left unmatched. The CDR3 runs 16 residues. Germline V gives CDR1 SGHVS, CDR2 FQNEAQ. The CDR3 bases are TGTGCCAGCAGCTTCGCTAGCGGGGTGGGCAAAAACATTCAGTACTTC. Encoded protein: CASSFASGVGKNIQYF.

This clonotype was picked up a small number of times. CDR3 coding DNA: TGTGCCTGGAGTGTTTTGGATACGCAGTATTTT. This sequence encodes CAWSVLDTQYF. The chain links TRBV30 to TRBJ2-3; D is unresolved. CDR1 and CDR2 from the germline V gene are GTSNPN and SVGIG (reference sequence). This CDR3 has 11 residues. V shed 0 bases and J shed 6 bases, with 4 bases lying between them.

Of note for this clonotype: A much larger clonotype is one base distant, so this may be a read error. This rearrangement joins TRBV5-1 to TRBJ2-4; D gene ambiguous. This CDR3 has 14 residues. CDR1 SGHRS and CDR2 YFSETQ come from the germline V gene. The V gene lost 4 bases and the J gene lost 9 bases, with 17 bases spanning the gap. CDR3 nucleotides: TGCGCCAGCAGCCCCTTCTCGGAAATCGGCATTCAGTACTTC. It specifies CASSPFSEIGIQYF.

This clonotype has just a few counts. The chain couples TRBV20-1 to TRBJ2-3; 13 positions agree with TRBD2. Germline CDR1 reads DFQATT; CDR2 reads SNEGSKA (reference sequence). The CDR3 is 15 amino acids. The V gene end was trimmed by 6 bases and the J gene end by 5 bases; junction bases not matched to a gene: 8. CDR3 nucleotides: TGCAGTGCGTACGGGACTAGCGGGATTTTAGATACGCAGTATTTT. This encodes CSAYGTSGILDTQYF.

This clonotype was detected many times. This sequence joins TRBV6-4 and TRBJ2-3; possible D gene TRBD1, 6 bases. Germline V lookup: CDR1 MRHNA, CDR2 SNTAGT. This CDR3 is built from 13 residues. Trimming shortened V by 0 bases and J by 6 bases, and 7 bases separated the two germline ends. CDR3 nucleotides: TGTGCCAGCAGTGACTCGGGGGCGGATACGCAGTATTTT. Protein product: CASSDSGADTQYF.

This clonotype was picked up a small number of times. This chain links TRBV4-1 with TRBJ2-7, with D possibly TRBD2 on 5 matching bases. The CDR3 is 14 amino acids. CDR1 and CDR2 from the germline V gene are MGHRA and YSYEKL. V lost 1 base and J 1 base, leaving 8 bases between the germline ends. This CDR3 reads CASSQARGSYEQYF. The CDR3 DNA sequence: TGCGCCAGCAGCCAAGCCCGGGGATCCTACGAGCAGTACTTC.